This TCR beta chain derives from a study of T cell changes during pregnancy in multiple sclerosis. Assay used: immunoSEQ multiplex PCR; TCRdb lists only in-frame clones, some missing. The table has some 110,000 clones, roughly 89% seen once; the top ten hold about 1.5%. This CDR3 contains 15 residues. The V gene's germline CDR1 is SGHTA and CDR2 FQGTGA. Concerning this clone: A read error may account for a junction end that differs from germline.

The rearrangement links TRBV7-3 to TRBJ2-3; TRBD1 agrees at 7 bases. The TCR was taken from a female donor with multiple sclerosis, enrolled in a pregnancy study. The starting material was peripheral blood, obtained before pregnancy. The CDR3 protein is CANSWGTASTDTQYF. For the CDR3, the DNA is TGTGCCAACAGCTGGGGGACAGCTTCCACAGATACGCAGTATTTT.